The 13 T cell receptor beta chains given below trace back to one sample, sequenced in a study of blood T cell repertoires in COVID-19. Repertoires were generated with immunoSEQ multiplex PCR, while TCRdb's copy carries only in-frame clones and drops some. The sample carries 150,000 to 200,000 clones, around 83% recorded once. Sequencing used PBMCs or T cells enriched from blood (not recorded which). The source is a woman between 40 and 55 years old in a cohort exposed to, infected with or recovered from COVID-19 (not recorded which).

This rearrangement joins TRBV11-2 to TRBJ2-7; D is perhaps TRBD1 (6 bases). V lost 3 bases to trimming and J lost 4 bases, with 13 bases between them. CDR3 length: 14 amino acids. The V gene's germline CDR1 is SGHAT and CDR2 FQNNGV. The CDR3 nucleotides read TGTGCCAGCAGCTTTGGGGGCGCCGGGTACGAGCAGTACTTC. Translated: CASSFGGAGYEQYF.

This chain joins TRBV6-1 and TRBJ1-5, with a possible D match to TRBD1 (5 bases). The CDR3 loop spans 13 amino acids. V lost 1 base, J lost 5 bases, and 6 bases lay in between. Germline V gene sequence: CDR1 MNHNS, CDR2 SASEGT. The CDR3 DNA reads as TGTGCCAGCAGTGAAGGGGGGGATCAGCCCCAGCATTTT. Protein: CASSEGGDQPQHF.

This chain joins TRBV7-2 and TRBJ1-1; D is possibly TRBD1 (5 bases). Trimming took off 7 bases at V and 3 bases at J, with 18 bases between the two ends. The CDR3 sequence is 15 residues long. Germline CDR1 reads SGHTA; CDR2 reads FQGNSA. The CDR3 reads CASTPDRTMHTEAFF. Here the CDR3 DNA reads TGTGCCAGCACCCCCGACAGAACTATGCACACTGAAGCTTTCTTT.

This chain uses TRBV27 with TRBJ1-5, with D possibly TRBD1 on 5 matching bases. V was cut by 1 base and J by 2 bases, with 6 bases left in between. Germline lookup yields CDR1 MNHEY and CDR2 SMNVEV (reference sequence). This CDR3 is 14 amino acids long. Written as DNA, the CDR3 is TGTGCCAGCAGTTTATTAGGGGGCAATCAGCCCCAGCATTTT. Amino acid sequence: CASSLLGGNQPQHF.

The V and J genes are TRBV5-6 and TRBJ2-5, with D maybe TRBD2 (6 bases). The V end was cut by 0 bases, the J end by 6 bases, with 15 bases between. The CDR3 loop spans 15 amino acids. Germline V CDR1 and CDR2: SGHDT, YYEEEE. For the CDR3, the DNA is TGTGCCAGCAGCTTGGGACTAGGACCTCAGAAGACCCAGTACTTC. It encodes CASSLGLGPQKTQYF.

The V and J genes are TRBV7-9 and TRBJ2-7; D gene unclear. The germline gives CDR1 SEHNR, CDR2 FQNEAQ (reference sequence). The CDR3 sequence is 11 residues long. V dropped 2 bases and J dropped 5 bases, with 4 bases sitting between them. CDR3 in amino acids: CASSLSNEQYF. In DNA, the CDR3 is TGTGCCAGCAGCTTAAGCAACGAGCAGTACTTC.

CDR3 sequence (DNA): TGTGCCAGCAGCCAACTTCGTTCCATTCAGTACTTC. It is translated as CASSQLRSIQYF. The rearrangement uses TRBV14 and TRBJ2-4, with unresolved D. V was pared by 2 bases and J by 9 bases, with 8 bases between. The germline V gene has CDR1 SGHDN and CDR2 FVKESK. The CDR3 length is 12 residues.

The V call is TRBV7-9, the J call TRBJ1-1, with 8 nucleotides matching TRBD1. This CDR3 is built from 14 residues. Trimming removed 6 bases from V and 0 bases from J; junction bases left unmatched: 3. Germline V gene data show CDR1 as SEHNR and CDR2 as FQNEAQ (reference sequence). The CDR3, as DNA: TGTGCCAGCAGTCCGGGACAGGTGAACACTGAAGCTTTCTTT. As protein: CASSPGQVNTEAFF.

The chain employs TRBV28 and TRBJ2-3, with 7 bases lining up with TRBD2. The junction had 12 bases not matched to a gene; V was cut back by 2 bases and J by 1 base. The V gene's germline CDR1 is MDHEN and CDR2 SYDVKM. CDR3 length equals 18 residues. CDR3 residues: CASSLVVGRGSRTDTQYF. The CDR3 bases are TGTGCCAGCAGTTTAGTAGTGGGGCGGGGGAGCCGCACAGATACGCAGTATTTT.

The rearrangement links TRBV5-1 to TRBJ1-6, with unresolved D. V lost 6 bases and J 9 bases, leaving 16 bases between the germline ends. The CDR3 is 14 residues long. Germline CDR1 SGHRS, CDR2 YFSETQ. CDR3 region: CASNLDTSGSPLHF. The CDR3 DNA reads as TGCGCCAGCAATCTTGACACCTCTGGTTCACCCCTCCACTTT.

The chain combines TRBV12-3 or TRBV12-4 with TRBJ2-5, with a tentative D call TRBD2 (6 bases). Trimming stripped 2 bases from V and 10 bases from J, with 11 bases between. This CDR3 comprises 12 residues. CDR3 protein: CASSLSGRFQYF. The CDR3 coding sequence is TGTGCCAGCAGTTTAAGTGGGAGGTTCCAGTACTTC.

The chain links TRBV6-5 to TRBJ1-1, with TRBD1 identical over 10 bases. Trimming at V came to 2 bases and at J to 4 bases, leaving 1 base not matched to a gene. The CDR3 is made up of 14 amino acids. Germline CDR1 and CDR2: MNHEY and SVGAGI. The CDR3 DNA is TGTGCCAGCAGTTACAGGACAGGGGGCACTGAAGCTTTCTTT. Translation: CASSYRTGGTEAFF.

V and J are TRBV25-1 and TRBJ2-7; TRBD1 aligns across 10 bases. Germline loops: CDR1 MGHDK, CDR2 SYGVNS. Losses at the gene ends were 6 bases for V and 6 bases for J; bases not matched to a gene: 8. The CDR3 consists of 14 residues. The CDR3 here is CASRGARTGGEQYF. The CDR3 DNA reads TGTGCCAGCAGGGGGGCTCGGACAGGGGGCGAGCAGTACTTC.